Each of the 27 T cell receptor beta chains below was sequenced from the same sample in a study of chemoradiotherapy in HPV16-positive cancers. Produced via immunoSEQ multiplex PCR; TCRdb's table is partial and in-frame only. The data show about 6,600 clones, with roughly 80% seen just once and about 7.8% held by the top ten. The source material was tumor tissue, sampled from a patient who underwent chemoradiotherapy. These receptors all come from a human donor with HPV-associated anogenital cancer.

The J gene is TRBJ1-2, the V gene TRBV10-3; D unresolved. CDR1 ENHRY and CDR2 SYGVKD come from the germline V gene. CDR3 size: 12 residues. V dropped 6 bases and J dropped 4 bases, with 9 bases sitting between them. This chain's CDR3 is CAIRRDGYGYTF. The CDR3 coding sequence is TGTGCCATCAGGAGGGATGGCTATGGCTACACCTTC.

J is TRBJ1-1 and V is TRBV11-2; no firm D call. The V gene's germline CDR1 is SGHAT and CDR2 FQNNGV. Trimming cost V 5 bases and J 0 bases, with 10 bases left between them. CDR3 length equals 14 residues. In DNA, the CDR3 is TGTGCCAGCAGCCCCAGGACCCTGAACACTGAAGCTTTCTTT. It codes for CASSPRTLNTEAFF.

This chain links TRBV7-2 with TRBJ2-5; D not certain. The CDR3 is 12 residues long. Germline V gene lookup returns CDR1 SGHTA and CDR2 FQGNSA. The V and J ends lost 5 bases and 0 bases respectively, with 4 bases between them. The CDR3 DNA reads TGTGCCAGCAGCCCGTACCAAGAGACCCAGTACTTC. Its protein product is CASSPYQETQYF.

The rearrangement joins TRBV5-1 to TRBJ1-1; TRBD1 aligns across 8 bases. V shed 4 bases, J shed 3 bases, and the junction held 2 bases outside the gene matches. Germline V gene sequence: CDR1 SGHRS, CDR2 YFSETQ. The CDR3 has 13 amino acids. Written as DNA, the CDR3 is TGCGCCAGCAGCGTACAGGGGGACACTGAAGCTTTCTTT. It specifies CASSVQGDTEAFF.

This clone was counted only a few times. V usage is TRBV6-5 and J usage is TRBJ2-7; perhaps D is TRBD1 or TRBD2 (6 bases each). The V gene lost 6 bases and the J gene lost 6 bases, with 15 bases spanning the gap. Germline CDR1 and CDR2: MNHEY and SVGAGI. The CDR3 spans 13 residues. Here the CDR3 DNA reads TGTGCCAGCAGCATAGGGGGACTTTCCGAGCAGTACTTC. It codes for CASSIGGLSEQYF.

This chain connects TRBV10-3 to TRBJ1-1; 11 bases align to TRBD1. CDR1 is ENHRY, CDR2 SYGVKD, per germline. V lost 8 bases to trimming and J lost 0 bases; unmatched junction nucleotides: 8. This CDR3 is built from 16 residues. The CDR3 DNA reads as TGTGCCATCGCCGGGACAGGGGGTTTCATGAACACTGAAGCTTTCTTT. Translation: CAIAGTGGFMNTEAFF.

The chain couples TRBV4-3 to TRBJ2-1; 8 bases agree with TRBD2. J was trimmed by 3 bases and V by 4 bases; bases with no gene match: 5. The CDR3 loop spans 15 amino acids. The germline gives CDR1 LGHNA, CDR2 YSLEER. CDR3 in DNA: TGCGCCAGCAGCCTTTTAGCGGGGAGCTACAATGAGCAGTTCTTC. This encodes CASSLLAGSYNEQFF.

The V and J genes are TRBV9 and TRBJ1-6; D possibly corresponds to TRBD1 (5 bases). The CDR3 sequence is 16 residues long. Germline V CDR1 and CDR2: SGDLS, YYNGEE. The germline V and J ends were trimmed by 2 bases and 5 bases, with 14 bases remaining between them. The CDR3 loop is CASSVMGGRDNSPLHF. As DNA, the CDR3 is TGTGCCAGCAGCGTCATGGGGGGTCGTGATAATTCACCCCTCCACTTT.

V and J are TRBV19 and TRBJ2-3; the D is unclear. In germline, CDR1 is LNHDA, CDR2 SQIVND (reference sequence). The CDR3 consists of 16 residues. V was pared by 9 bases and J by 4 bases, with 23 bases between. The CDR3 sequence is CASGFDLDWHSDTQYF. CDR3 in DNA: TGTGCCAGCGGGTTTGACTTGGATTGGCACTCAGATACGCAGTATTTT.

The chain recombines TRBV2 with TRBJ1-2; 7 positions match TRBD1. Germline assignment: CDR1 SNHLY and CDR2 FYNNEI. Trimming took 8 bases from V and 5 from J; bases not matched to a gene: 14. The CDR3 covers 15 residues. The CDR3 protein is CASYRSQTGPYGYTF. Here the CDR3 DNA reads TGTGCCAGCTATAGGTCTCAGACAGGGCCGTATGGCTACACCTTC.

The CDR3 DNA is TGTGCCAGCAGCCCCCGCTCCGGGACAGGATATAATTCACCCCTCCACTTT. It is translated as CASSPRSGTGYNSPLHF. The genes are TRBV7-8 and TRBJ1-6; the match to TRBD1 covers 8 bases. The germline gives CDR1 SGHVS, CDR2 FQNEAQ. V dropped 5 bases and J dropped 4; count of bases not matched to a gene: 10. The CDR3 loop spans 17 amino acids.

This rearrangement joins TRBV19 to TRBJ2-7; the match to TRBD1 covers 9 bases. J lost 7 bases, V lost 3 bases, and 4 bases had no gene match. The CDR3 runs to 13 residues. Germline CDR1 reads LNHDA; CDR2 reads SQIVND (reference sequence). The CDR3 DNA is TGTGCCAGTAGTATCACGACAGGGGGAGAGCAGTACTTC. Translating it yields CASSITTGGEQYF.

This clone was counted a single time. The chain combines TRBV30 with TRBJ1-3; no clear D. V gave up 2 bases and J gave up 4 bases, with 3 bases separating them. Germline V lookup: CDR1 GTSNPN, CDR2 SVGIG (reference sequence). This CDR3 has 11 residues. This CDR3 reads CAWSWGNTIYF. CDR3 in DNA: TGTGCCTGGAGTTGGGGAAACACCATATATTTT.

The chain is built from TRBV28 and TRBJ1-5; tentatively, D is TRBD1 (6 bases). Trimming pared 6 bases from V and 3 bases from J, leaving 24 bases between. The germline V gene has CDR1 MDHEN and CDR2 SYDVKM. The CDR3 consists of 18 residues. Here the CDR3 reads CASRLQSPQGRYNQPQHF. The CDR3 nucleotides are TGTGCCAGCAGACTCCAATCGCCACAGGGCCGCTACAATCAGCCCCAGCATTTT. The full variable domain, in which reference TRBV28 and TRBJ1-5 provide the parts outside the CDR3, is DVKVTQSSRYLVKRTGEKVFLECVQDMDHENMFWYRQDPGLGLRLIYFSYDVKMKEKGDIPEGYSVSREKKERFSLILESASTNQTSMYLCASRLQSPQGRYNQPQHFGDGTRLSIL.

The chain's CDR3 is CASSFIWETQYF. The CDR3 DNA reads TGTGCCAGCAGCTTTATTTGGGAGACCCAGTACTTC. V gene TRBV7-8 combines with J gene TRBJ2-5; no reliable D call. The ends were cut back, 3 bases at V and 5 bases at J, with 7 bases in the middle. The V gene's germline CDR1 is SGHVS and CDR2 FQNEAQ. This CDR3 region has 12 residues.

CDR3 loop: CASSEGSSYNSPLHF. In DNA form, the CDR3 reads TGTGCCAGCAGTGAGGGAAGCTCCTATAATTCACCCCTCCACTTT. The chain recombines TRBV6-1 with TRBJ1-6, with D unclear. Germline V gives CDR1 MNHNS, CDR2 SASEGT. Trimming pared 3 bases from V and 0 bases from J, leaving 6 bases between. This CDR3 contains 15 residues.

This clone is judged large. The chain links TRBV5-4 to TRBJ2-1; no clear D gene. Trimming cost V 0 bases and J 9 bases, with 10 bases left between them. Germline-derived CDR1 and CDR2 are SGHNT and YYREEE (reference sequence). This CDR3 contains 13 residues. This CDR3 is CASSLAGSSEQFF. CDR3 nucleotides: TGTGCCAGCAGCTTGGCTGGTTCCAGTGAGCAGTTCTTC.

The chain links TRBV7-9 to TRBJ2-3; 15 bases line up with TRBD2. V lost 5 bases, J lost 5 bases, and 8 bases stayed unmatched. In germline, CDR1 is SEHNR, CDR2 FQNEAQ (reference sequence). There are 17 residues in the CDR3. The CDR3 DNA reads as TGTGCCAGCAGCCATACTGGACTAGCGGGGGGGCAAGATACGCAGTATTTT. It codes for CASSHTGLAGGQDTQYF.

The chain is built from TRBV28 and TRBJ1-5; no clear D. The length of the CDR3 is 13 residues. Trimming stripped 3 bases from V and 5 bases from J, with 8 bases between. Per the germline V gene, CDR1 is MDHEN and CDR2 is SYDVKM. The CDR3 nucleotides are TGTGCCAGCAGTTTGTATGAATATCAGCCCCAGCATTTT. Translation gives CASSLYEYQPQHF.

This chain joins TRBV30 and TRBJ1-6; 9 nucleotides match TRBD1. J gave up 10 bases and V 3 bases, and 4 bases lay outside the gene matches. CDR1 and CDR2 (germline): GTSNPN, SVGIG (reference sequence). There are 13 residues in the CDR3. In DNA, the CDR3 is TGTGCCTGGAGCGAGACAGGGGGATCACCCCTCCACTTT. It is translated as CAWSETGGSPLHF. Using reference TRBV30 and TRBJ1-6 for the parts outside the CDR3, the full variable domain is SQTIHQWPATLVQPVGSPLSLECTVEGTSNPNLYWYRQAAGRGLQLLFYSVGIGQISSEVPQNLSASRPQDRQFILSSKKLLLSDSGFYLCAWSETGGSPLHFGNGTRLTVT.

The rearrangement uses TRBV28 and TRBJ2-5, with 11 bases lining up with TRBD1. Germline V CDR1 and CDR2: MDHEN, SYDVKM. The V segment lost 7 bases and the J segment 4 bases; nucleotides outside the gene matches: 8. This CDR3 contains 15 residues. Here the CDR3 DNA reads TGTGCCAGCACCATCCGGACAGGGGGCAGAGAGACCCAGTACTTC. Protein product: CASTIRTGGRETQYF.

The V gene is TRBV15, the J gene TRBJ1-2, with a weak D call TRBD1 (6 bases). Germline assignment: CDR1 LNHNV and CDR2 YYDKDF (reference sequence). CDR3 size: 15 residues. Trimming shortened V by 0 bases and J by 4 bases, and 12 bases separated the two germline ends. The CDR3 region is CATSRDPTGGYGYTF. In DNA, the CDR3 is TGTGCCACCAGCAGAGATCCGACAGGCGGCTATGGCTACACCTTC.

This chain uses TRBV20-1 with TRBJ1-1; 7 nucleotides line up with TRBD1. Germline loops: CDR1 DFQATT, CDR2 SNEGSKA (reference sequence). V lost 8 bases and J lost 4; bases outside the gene matches: 4. The CDR3 contains 11 residues. This chain's CDR3 is CSQGGTTEAFF. In DNA form, the CDR3 reads TGCAGTCAGGGGGGGACCACTGAAGCTTTCTTT.

V usage is TRBV11-2 and J usage is TRBJ2-3; a weak D match, TRBD2 (5 bases). Trimming cost V 4 bases and J 5 bases, with 16 bases left between them. This CDR3 has 15 amino acids. Germline assignment: CDR1 SGHAT and CDR2 FQNNGV. CDR3 sequence: CASSSQSGRVDTQYF. In DNA, the CDR3 is TGTGCCAGCAGCTCCCAGTCGGGGAGAGTAGATACGCAGTATTTT.

The chain combines TRBV11-3 with TRBJ2-1, with TRBD2 matching over 8 bases. Germline assignment: CDR1 SGHNT and CDR2 YENEEA. The length of the CDR3 is 16 residues. The V gene end was trimmed by 0 bases and the J gene end by 4 bases; junction bases not matched to a gene: 5. DNA for the CDR3: TGTGCCAGCAGCTTAGAAGGGGTAGCGGGGTACAATGAGCAGTTCTTC. Translating gives CASSLEGVAGYNEQFF.

This clone was counted between two and nine times. V is TRBV9 and J is TRBJ2-5, with TRBD2 as a possible D gene (6 bases). The germline V gene encodes CDR1 SGDLS and CDR2 YYNGEE. The CDR3 covers 15 residues. The germline V and J ends were trimmed by 0 bases and 4 bases, with 13 bases remaining between them. CDR3 sequence: CASSVETSWGETQYF. In DNA form, the CDR3 reads TGTGCCAGCAGCGTAGAAACTAGCTGGGGAGAGACCCAGTACTTC.

The V call is TRBV9, the J call TRBJ1-1; unclear D gene. Germline V gives CDR1 SGDLS, CDR2 YYNGEE. V was clipped by 3 bases and J by 3 bases, with 9 bases between them. The CDR3 has 13 amino acids. The CDR3 here is CASSARQYTEAFF. The CDR3 DNA follows: TGTGCCAGCAGCGCCCGACAATACACTGAAGCTTTCTTT.